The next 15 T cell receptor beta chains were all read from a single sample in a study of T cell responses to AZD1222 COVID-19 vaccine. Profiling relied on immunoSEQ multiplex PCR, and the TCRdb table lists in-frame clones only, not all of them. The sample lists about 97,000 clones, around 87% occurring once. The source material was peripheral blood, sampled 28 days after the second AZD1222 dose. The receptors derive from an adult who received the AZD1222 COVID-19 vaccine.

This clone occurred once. The CDR3 protein is CASSPGTTPSGGYTF. The CDR3 DNA reads as TGTGCCAGCAGTCCCGGGACCACCCCTTCCGGTGGCTACACCTTC. V is TRBV27 and J is TRBJ1-2; D might be TRBD1 (5 bases). V shed 5 bases and J shed 7 bases, with 20 bases lying between them. The CDR3 consists of 15 residues. Germline values: CDR1 MNHEY, CDR2 SMNVEV (reference sequence).

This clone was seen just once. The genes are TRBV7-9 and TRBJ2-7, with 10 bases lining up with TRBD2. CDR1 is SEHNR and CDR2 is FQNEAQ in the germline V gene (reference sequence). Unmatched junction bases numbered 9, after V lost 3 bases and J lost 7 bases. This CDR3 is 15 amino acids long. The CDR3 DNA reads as TGTGCCAGCAGCTTCACTAGCGGGGCGACCGGGGAGCAGTACTTC. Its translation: CASSFTSGATGEQYF.

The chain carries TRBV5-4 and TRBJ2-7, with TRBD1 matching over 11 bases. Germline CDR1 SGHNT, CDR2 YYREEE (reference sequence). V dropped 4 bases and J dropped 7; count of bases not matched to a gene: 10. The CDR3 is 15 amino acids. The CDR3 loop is CASSPRTGGWNEQYF. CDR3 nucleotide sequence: TGTGCCAGCAGCCCTCGGACAGGGGGCTGGAATGAGCAGTACTTC.

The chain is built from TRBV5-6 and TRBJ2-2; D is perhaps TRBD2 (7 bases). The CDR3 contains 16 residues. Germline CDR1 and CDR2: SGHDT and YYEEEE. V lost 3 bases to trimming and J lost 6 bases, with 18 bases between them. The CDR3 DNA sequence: TGTGCCAGCAGCTGGGGAGGGGGAGTAAGGGCCGGGGAGCTGTTTTTT. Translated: CASSWGGGVRAGELFF.

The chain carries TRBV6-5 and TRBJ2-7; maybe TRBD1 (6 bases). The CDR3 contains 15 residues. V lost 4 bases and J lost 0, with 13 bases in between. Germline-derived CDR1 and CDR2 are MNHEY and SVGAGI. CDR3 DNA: TGTGCCAGCAGTTCCGGACAGCCCAGCTCCTACGAGCAGTACTTC. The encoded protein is CASSSGQPSSYEQYF.

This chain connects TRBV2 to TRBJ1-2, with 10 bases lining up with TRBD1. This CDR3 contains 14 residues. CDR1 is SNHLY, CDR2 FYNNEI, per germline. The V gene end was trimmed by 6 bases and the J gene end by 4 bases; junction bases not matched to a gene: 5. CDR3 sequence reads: CASRQDRGFYGYTF. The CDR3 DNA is TGTGCCAGCAGACAGGACAGGGGGTTCTATGGCTACACCTTC.

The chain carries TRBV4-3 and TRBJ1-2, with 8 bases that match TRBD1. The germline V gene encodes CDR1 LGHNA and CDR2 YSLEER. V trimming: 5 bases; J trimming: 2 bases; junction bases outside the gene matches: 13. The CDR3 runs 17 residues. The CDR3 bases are TGCGCCAGCAGCTACGGAATAGGACAGGGCTCAAACTATGGCTACACCTTC. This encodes CASSYGIGQGSNYGYTF.

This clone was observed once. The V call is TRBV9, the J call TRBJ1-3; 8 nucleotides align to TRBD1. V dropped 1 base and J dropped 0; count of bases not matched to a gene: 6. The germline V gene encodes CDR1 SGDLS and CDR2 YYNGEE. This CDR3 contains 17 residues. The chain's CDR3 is CASSVSGQGYSGNTIYF. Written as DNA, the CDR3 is TGTGCCAGCAGCGTAAGCGGACAGGGATACTCTGGAAACACCATATATTTT.

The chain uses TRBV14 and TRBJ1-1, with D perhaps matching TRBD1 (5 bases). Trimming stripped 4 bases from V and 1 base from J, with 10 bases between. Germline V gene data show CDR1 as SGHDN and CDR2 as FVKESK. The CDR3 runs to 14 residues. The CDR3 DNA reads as TGTGCCAGCAGCCTCCTAGGACAGAACACTGAAGCTTTCTTT. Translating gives CASSLLGQNTEAFF. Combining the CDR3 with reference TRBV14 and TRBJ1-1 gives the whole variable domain EAGVTQFPSHSVIEKGQTVTLRCDPISGHDNLYWYRRVMGKEIKFLLHFVKESKQDESGMPNNRFLAERTGGTYSTLKVQPAELEDSGVYFCASSLLGQNTEAFFGQGTRLTVV.

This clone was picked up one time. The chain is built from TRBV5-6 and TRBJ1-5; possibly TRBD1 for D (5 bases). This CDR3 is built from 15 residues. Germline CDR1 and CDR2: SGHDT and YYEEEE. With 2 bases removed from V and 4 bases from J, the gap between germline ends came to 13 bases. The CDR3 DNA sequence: TGTGCCAGCAGCTTCCAGGGACGGGATAATCAGCCCCAGCATTTT. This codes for CASSFQGRDNQPQHF.

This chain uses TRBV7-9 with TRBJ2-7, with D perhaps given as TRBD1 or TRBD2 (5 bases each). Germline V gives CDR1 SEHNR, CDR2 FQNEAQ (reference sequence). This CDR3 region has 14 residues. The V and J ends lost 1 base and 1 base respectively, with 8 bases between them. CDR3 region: CASSLGGVSYEQYF. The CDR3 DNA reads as TGTGCCAGCAGCTTAGGAGGGGTTTCCTACGAGCAGTACTTC.

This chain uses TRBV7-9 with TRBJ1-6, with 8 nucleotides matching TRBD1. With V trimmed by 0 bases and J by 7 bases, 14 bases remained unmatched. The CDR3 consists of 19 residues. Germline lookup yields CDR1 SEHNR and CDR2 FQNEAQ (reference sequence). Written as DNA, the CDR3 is TGTGCCAGCAGCTTAGCCGGCAGGGGGCCCGAAAATTTAAATTCACCCCTCCACTTT. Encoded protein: CASSLAGRGPENLNSPLHF.

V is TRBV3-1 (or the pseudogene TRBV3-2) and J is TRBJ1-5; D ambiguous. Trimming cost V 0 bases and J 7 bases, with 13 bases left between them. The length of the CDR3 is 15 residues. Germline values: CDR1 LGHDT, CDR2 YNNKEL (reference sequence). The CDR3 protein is CASSQDLRLEQPQHF. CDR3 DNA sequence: TGTGCCAGCAGCCAAGATTTGCGACTTGAACAGCCCCAGCATTTT.

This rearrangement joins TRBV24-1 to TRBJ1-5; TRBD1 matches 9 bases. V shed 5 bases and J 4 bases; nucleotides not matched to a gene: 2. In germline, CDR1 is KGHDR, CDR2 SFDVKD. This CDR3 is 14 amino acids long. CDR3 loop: CATSAGTGNQPQHF. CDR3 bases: TGTGCCACCAGTGCCGGGACAGGGAATCAGCCCCAGCATTTT.

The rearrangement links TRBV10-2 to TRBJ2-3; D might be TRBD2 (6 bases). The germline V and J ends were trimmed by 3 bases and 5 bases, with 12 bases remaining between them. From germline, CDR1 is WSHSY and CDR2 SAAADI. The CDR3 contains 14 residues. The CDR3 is CASSEPGDGDTQYF. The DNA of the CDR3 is TGCGCCAGCAGTGAACCGGGGGATGGAGATACGCAGTATTTT.